This T cell receptor (beta chain) comes out of a study of metastatic and nonmetastatic thyroid tumors. Thyroid surgery was preceded by no treatment in any patient. This clone was counted many times. Germline-derived CDR1 and CDR2 are KGHSH and LQKENI. V was shortened by 2 bases and J by 3 bases, with 10 bases between the two germline ends. This CDR3 has 14 residues. With MiXCR, TCRdb reprocessed the PCR reads. The table shows some 20,000 clones, with 20% to 25% occurring only once. This TCR was recovered from a male donor with papillary thyroid cancer or a benign thyroid nodule (not recorded which). Some clones in this sample may be carry-over from other donors' samples. The sample comprised blood. The chain joins TRBV18 to TRBJ2-5; D gene ambiguous. The CDR3 protein is CASSPERFKETQYF. As DNA, the CDR3 is TGTGCCAGCTCACCAGAGAGATTTAAAGAGACCCAGTACTTC.